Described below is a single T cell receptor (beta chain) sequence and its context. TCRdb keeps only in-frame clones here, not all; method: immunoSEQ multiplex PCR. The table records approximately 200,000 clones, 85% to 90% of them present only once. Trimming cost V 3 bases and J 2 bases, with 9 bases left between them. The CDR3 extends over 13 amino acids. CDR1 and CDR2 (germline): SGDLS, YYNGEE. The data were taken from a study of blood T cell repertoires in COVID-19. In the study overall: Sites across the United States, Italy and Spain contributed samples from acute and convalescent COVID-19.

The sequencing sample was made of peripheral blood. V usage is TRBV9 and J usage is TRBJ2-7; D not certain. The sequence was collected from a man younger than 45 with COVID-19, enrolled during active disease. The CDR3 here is CASSGGPTYEQYF. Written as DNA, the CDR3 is TGTGCCAGCAGCGGTGGGCCCACCTACGAGCAGTACTTC.